A single sample is the source of the 14 T cell receptor beta chains below, sequenced in a study of blood T cell repertoires in COVID-19. The data were produced by immunoSEQ multiplex PCR, yet TCRdb's version contains in-frame clones alone and is incomplete. Of approximately 89,000 clones listed, 70% to 90% are singletons. Sequencing was carried out using peripheral blood. Receptor source: a man aged 70 or older with acute or convalescent COVID-19.

This clone was seen a handful of times. The chain couples TRBV9 to TRBJ2-7; 7 positions agree with TRBD1. The germline CDR1 and CDR2 sequences are SGDLS and YYNGEE. With 2 bases clipped from V and 4 bases from J, the junction kept 12 bases outside the gene matches. This CDR3 comprises 16 residues. CDR3 DNA: TGTGCCAGCAGCGTTAGTACTGGACAGGCAGTTTACGAGCAGTACTTC. Translating it yields CASSVSTGQAVYEQYF.

The chain couples TRBV28 to TRBJ1-6; 8 bases line up with TRBD1. CDR3 length: 15 residues. Trimming took 5 bases from V and 7 from J; bases not matched to a gene: 7. Germline V gives CDR1 MDHEN, CDR2 SYDVKM. Written as DNA, the CDR3 is TGTGCCAGCAGTCTACAGGGGGTGAGGAATTCACCCCTCCACTTT. Amino acids: CASSLQGVRNSPLHF.

The chain links TRBV19 to TRBJ2-1; 7 positions agree with TRBD2. V gave up 4 bases and J gave up 12 bases; unmatched junction bases: 18. Germline V gives CDR1 LNHDA, CDR2 SQIVND (reference sequence). CDR3 size: 16 residues. For the CDR3, the DNA is TGTGCCAGTAGTAGGTCACCGGGGGTCAGCGGGGTCCGGCAGTTCTTC. Protein sequence: CASSRSPGVSGVRQFF. Using reference TRBV19 and TRBJ2-1 for the parts outside the CDR3, the full variable domain is DGGITQSPKYLFRKEGQNVTLSCEQNLNHDAMYWYRQDPGQGLRLIYYSQIVNDFQKGDIAEGYSVSREKKESFPLTVTSAQKNPTAFYLCASSRSPGVSGVRQFFGPGTRLTVL.

This chain connects TRBV5-1 to TRBJ2-2, with 8 bases that match TRBD2. J lost 3 bases, V lost 3 bases, and 1 base had no gene match. The CDR3 has 14 amino acids. The V gene's germline CDR1 is SGHRS and CDR2 YFSETQ. In DNA, the CDR3 is TGCGCCAGCAGCTCGGGGGGGTACACCGGGGAGCTGTTTTTT. Protein product: CASSSGGYTGELFF.

J is TRBJ1-1 and V is TRBV5-4; D is unresolved. CDR3 size: 15 residues. V lost 1 base and J 1 base, leaving 11 bases between the germline ends. Per germline, CDR1 SGHNT and CDR2 YYREEE (reference sequence). The CDR3 loop is CASSLNAQQNTEAFF. The DNA for the CDR3 is TGTGCCAGCAGCTTGAATGCACAGCAGAACACTGAAGCTTTCTTT. Based on the CDR3 plus reference TRBV5-4 and TRBJ1-1, the full variable domain is ETGVTQSPTHLIKTRGQQVTLRCSSQSGHNTVSWYQQALGQGPQFIFQYYREEENGRGNFPPRFSGLQFPNYSSELNVNALELDDSALYLCASSLNAQQNTEAFFGQGTRLTVV.

This clone was recorded once. V usage is TRBV5-1 and J usage is TRBJ2-7; D unresolved. The CDR3 is made up of 15 amino acids. CDR1 is SGHRS and CDR2 is YFSETQ in the germline V gene. V lost 0 bases and J lost 1, with 11 bases in between. The CDR3, as DNA: TGCGCCAGCAGCTTGGGATTAGCTCAATCCTACGAGCAGTACTTC. It encodes CASSLGLAQSYEQYF.

This chain links TRBV10-2 with TRBJ1-6; no clear D gene. V was shortened by 3 bases and J by 6 bases, with 15 bases between the two germline ends. The CDR3 runs to 16 residues. CDR1 is WSHSY and CDR2 is SAAADI in the germline V gene. The CDR3 nucleotides read TGCGCCAGCAGTGATGTCACAGAGACCATTAATTCACCCCTCCACTTT. It is translated as CASSDVTETINSPLHF.

The rearrangement joins TRBV7-8 to TRBJ1-3, with 7 nucleotides matching TRBD1. With 0 bases clipped from V and 3 bases from J, the junction kept 11 bases outside the gene matches. Germline values: CDR1 SGHVS, CDR2 FQNEAQ. The CDR3 contains 18 residues. CDR3 sequence reads: CASSLAPGQRRRGNTIYF. The CDR3, as DNA: TGTGCCAGCAGCTTAGCACCGGGACAGCGACGACGTGGAAACACCATATATTTT.

The genes are TRBV6-4 and TRBJ2-1, with 7 bases that match TRBD1. Losses at the gene ends were 6 bases for V and 7 bases for J; bases not matched to a gene: 12. The CDR3 totals 15 residues. CDR1 and CDR2 (germline): MRHNA, SNTAGT. The DNA of the CDR3 is TGTGCCAGCAGCTTGACAGGGACGGAGAAAAATGAGCAGTTCTTC. It translates to CASSLTGTEKNEQFF.

This chain uses TRBV6-2 or TRBV6-3 with TRBJ1-2; D is unresolved. CDR3 length: 14 amino acids. V lost 4 bases, J lost 0 bases, and 9 bases lay in between. Germline CDR1 and CDR2: MNHEY and SVGEGT. CDR3 bases: TGTGCCAGCAGTTCCGCAGCGTCTAACTATGGCTACACCTTC. Encoded protein: CASSSAASNYGYTF.

This clone was observed a few times. The chain recombines TRBV6-2 or TRBV6-3 with TRBJ1-1; D perhaps matches TRBD1 (6 bases). With 5 bases removed from V and 7 bases from J, the gap between germline ends came to 14 bases. Per germline, CDR1 MNHEY and CDR2 SVGEGT. This CDR3 spans 13 amino acids. In nucleotides, the CDR3 is TGTGCCAGCAGTGGCTACAGGGTCTATGAAGCTTTCTTT. It translates to CASSGYRVYEAFF.

The rearrangement links TRBV28 to TRBJ1-2, with a possible D match to TRBD1 (5 bases). Germline CDR1 is MDHEN and CDR2 is SYDVKM. There are 17 residues in the CDR3. The V end was cut by 2 bases, the J end by 8 bases, with 24 bases between. This CDR3 is CASSLKSSTAYARGYTF. The DNA for the CDR3 is TGTGCCAGCAGTTTAAAATCCTCGACAGCCTACGCTCGCGGCTACACCTTC.

As for this clone: Other DNA sequences from this sample encode an identical CDR3 as well. This chain connects TRBV6-5 to TRBJ2-6; D perhaps matches TRBD1 (6 bases). The germline V and J ends were trimmed by 2 bases and 2 bases, with 7 bases remaining between them. This CDR3 spans 15 amino acids. CDR1 is MNHEY and CDR2 is SVGAGI in the germline V gene. CDR3 residues: CASSYGQTGANVLTF. The CDR3 nucleotides read TGTGCCAGCAGTTACGGACAGACTGGGGCCAACGTCCTGACTTTC.

The chain carries TRBV28 and TRBJ1-1; TRBD1 is a possible D gene (5 bases). Per germline, CDR1 MDHEN and CDR2 SYDVKM. The CDR3 length is 15 residues. Trimming removed 2 bases from V and 3 bases from J, with 13 bases in between. The CDR3 nucleotides are TGTGCCAGCAGTTTAGTGTGGGGCCGTGACACTGAAGCTTTCTTT. This sequence encodes CASSLVWGRDTEAFF.